One and the same sample provided the 31 T cell receptor beta chains below, sequenced in a study of T cells in tumors after PD-1 blockade. Data came from immunoSEQ multiplex PCR; TCRdb stores just in-frame clones and leaves some out. The repertoire includes about 14,000 clones, about 82% of them detected once, and 20% to 25% sits in the top ten. The source was PBMCs, collected after anti-PD-1 treatment. The receptors were gathered from a human donor with basal cell carcinoma.

J is TRBJ2-5 and V is TRBV28; TRBD2 is a possible D gene (7 bases). Between the trimmed V and J ends, which lost 2 bases and 2 bases, there was a span of 12 bases. Germline assignment: CDR1 MDHEN and CDR2 SYDVKM. This CDR3 is 15 amino acids long. CDR3 in DNA: TGTGCCAGCAGTTTAGGGGGGGGGCGGCAAGAGACCCAGTACTTC. This codes for CASSLGGGRQETQYF. The full variable domain, in which reference TRBV28 and TRBJ2-5 provide the parts outside the CDR3, is DVKVTQSSRYLVKRTGEKVFLECVQDMDHENMFWYRQDPGLGLRLIYFSYDVKMKEKGDIPEGYSVSREKKERFSLILESASTNQTSMYLCASSLGGGRQETQYFGPGTRLLVL.

CDR3 DNA sequence: TGTGCCAGCAGCCAAGCGCCGGAGACCCAGTACTTC. Amino acids: CASSQAPETQYF. The chain carries TRBV3-1 (or the pseudogene TRBV3-2) and TRBJ2-5; D is unclear. CDR1 and CDR2 (germline): LGHDT, YNNKEL (reference sequence). Deletions cut 1 base from V and 5 bases from J, with 5 bases between. The CDR3 covers 12 residues.

The V gene is TRBV19, the J gene TRBJ2-4, with 9 positions matching TRBD2. Germline V gene sequence: CDR1 LNHDA, CDR2 SQIVND (reference sequence). The CDR3 sequence is 15 residues long. Germline trimming cut 9 bases from V and 8 bases from J; bases unmatched to any gene: 14. CDR3 bases: TGTGCCAGCACCAGTTACGCTAGCGGGACTGACATTCAGTACTTC. This sequence encodes CASTSYASGTDIQYF.

The chain is built from TRBV28 and TRBJ1-4, with D unresolved. The CDR3 consists of 12 residues. Germline V gene sequence: CDR1 MDHEN, CDR2 SYDVKM. With 6 bases removed from V and 6 bases from J, the gap between germline ends came to 8 bases. The CDR3 protein is CASSSGHEKLFF. In DNA form, the CDR3 reads TGTGCCAGCAGCTCCGGTCATGAAAAACTGTTTTTT. Combining the CDR3 with reference TRBV28 and TRBJ1-4 gives the whole variable domain DVKVTQSSRYLVKRTGEKVFLECVQDMDHENMFWYRQDPGLGLRLIYFSYDVKMKEKGDIPEGYSVSREKKERFSLILESASTNQTSMYLCASSSGHEKLFFGSGTQLSVL.

This clone was recorded a few times. The V gene is TRBV6-1, the J gene TRBJ1-6; D gene uncertain. This CDR3 has 16 amino acids. The germline gives CDR1 MNHNS, CDR2 SASEGT. Trimming left V 1 base short and J 4 bases short, with 11 bases between. The CDR3 DNA follows: TGTGCCAGCAGTGAAGATGGGAGTCGGTATAATTCACCCCTCCACTTT. As protein: CASSEDGSRYNSPLHF.

The rearrangement uses TRBV28 and TRBJ1-5; D unresolved. Germline values: CDR1 MDHEN, CDR2 SYDVKM. This CDR3 spans 12 amino acids. V lost 1 base and J 7 bases, leaving 5 bases between the germline ends. The CDR3 nucleotides are TGTGCCAGCAGTTTATTGGCCCAGCCCCAGCATTTT. It codes for CASSLLAQPQHF.

This rearrangement joins TRBV25-1 to TRBJ2-5, with TRBD1 matching 8 bases. V shed 7 bases, J shed 4 bases, and the junction held 5 bases outside the gene matches. The CDR3 is made up of 13 amino acids. Germline V CDR1 and CDR2: MGHDK, SYGVNS. Written as DNA, the CDR3 is TGTGCCAGCACAACAGGGGGGCGAGAGACCCAGTACTTC. It translates to CASTTGGRETQYF.

The chain uses TRBV27 and TRBJ2-5; D is unclear. The CDR3 is made up of 11 amino acids. V gave up 7 bases and J gave up 2 bases, with 5 bases separating them. CDR1 MNHEY and CDR2 SMNVEV come from the germline V gene (reference sequence). CDR3 in DNA: TGTGCCAGCACCTCGCAAGAGACCCAGTACTTC. Translation: CASTSQETQYF.

The chain links TRBV29-1 to TRBJ1-2; 8 bases match TRBD1. The germline CDR1 and CDR2 sequences are SQVTM and ANQGSEA. The J segment lost 8 bases and the V segment lost 4 bases, leaving 6 bases of the junction unmatched. The CDR3 extends over 12 amino acids. The CDR3 sequence is CSVVRTGLGYTF. CDR3 sequence (DNA): TGCAGCGTTGTCAGGACAGGGTTGGGCTACACCTTC.

The rearrangement joins TRBV2 to TRBJ2-5; 9 nucleotides agree with TRBD2. V was pared by 2 bases and J by 7 bases, with 5 bases of the junction left unmatched. The germline V gene has CDR1 SNHLY and CDR2 FYNNEI. The CDR3 consists of 14 residues. This chain's CDR3 is CASSESSGRGTQYF. DNA of the CDR3: TGTGCCAGCAGTGAAAGTAGCGGGAGAGGGACCCAGTACTTC.

This clone showed up just once. The V call is TRBV11-1, the J call TRBJ2-5, with 11 nucleotides matching TRBD1. Germline V gene sequence: CDR1 SGHAT, CDR2 FQDESV (reference sequence). This CDR3 contains 16 residues. J lost 5 bases, V lost 5 bases, and 10 bases had no gene match. The CDR3: CASSLPRTGGDETQYF. CDR3 coding DNA: TGTGCCAGCAGCCTTCCTAGGACAGGGGGCGATGAGACCCAGTACTTC.

The V gene is TRBV5-4, the J gene TRBJ2-3, with unresolved D. CDR1 and CDR2 (germline): SGHNT, YYREEE (reference sequence). The CDR3 sequence is 13 residues long. V lost 3 bases, J lost 0 bases, and 5 bases lay in between. The CDR3: CASSSESTDTQYF. CDR3 DNA sequence: TGTGCCAGCAGCTCAGAAAGCACAGATACGCAGTATTTT.

The chain carries TRBV18 and TRBJ2-1, with 8 bases fitting TRBD2. Losses at the gene ends were 3 bases for V and 1 base for J; bases not matched to a gene: 5. Germline values: CDR1 KGHSH, CDR2 LQKENI. The CDR3 sequence is 16 residues long. The CDR3 here is CASSPTSGSSYNEQFF. The CDR3 bases are TGTGCCAGCTCACCCACTAGCGGCAGTTCCTACAATGAGCAGTTCTTC.

The chain has TRBV28 and TRBJ2-3, with 13 bases that match TRBD2. V was pared by 6 bases and J by 4 bases, with 7 bases of the junction left unmatched. Germline V CDR1 and CDR2: MDHEN, SYDVKM. There are 16 residues in the CDR3. The CDR3 spells CASSSILAGGADTQYF. The CDR3 DNA follows: TGTGCCAGCAGCTCGATACTAGCGGGAGGGGCAGATACGCAGTATTTT.

This clone is a singleton in its sample. The V call is TRBV24-1, the J call TRBJ1-5, with TRBD1 as a possible D gene (6 bases). The CDR3 is 16 amino acids. Germline V CDR1 and CDR2: KGHDR, SFDVKD. Trimming stripped 9 bases from V and 1 base from J, with 18 bases between. The CDR3: CATGPGGPRSNQPQHF. DNA for the CDR3: TGTGCCACCGGCCCGGGGGGGCCGAGAAGCAATCAGCCCCAGCATTTT.

CDR3 protein: CASSPGQGQPQHF. DNA for the CDR3: TGTGCCAGCTCACCAGGGCAGGGGCAGCCCCAGCATTTT. The rearrangement uses TRBV18 and TRBJ1-5; D might be TRBD1 (6 bases). The CDR3 length is 13 residues. The germline gives CDR1 KGHSH, CDR2 LQKENI. V was pared by 2 bases and J by 7 bases, with 9 bases between.

The chain carries TRBV28 and TRBJ1-4; 10 positions agree with TRBD1. Germline CDR1 reads MDHEN; CDR2 reads SYDVKM. This CDR3 spans 14 amino acids. V lost 7 bases to trimming and J lost 8 bases; unmatched junction nucleotides: 7. CDR3 region: CASMTGGAEEKLFF. The CDR3 DNA reads TGTGCCAGCATGACAGGGGGCGCAGAAGAAAAACTGTTTTTT.

This clone was found a few times. In DNA, the CDR3 is TGTGCCAGTAGTCGGACAGGGAAAGGGTCTGGGGCCAACGTCCTGACTTTC. Translating it yields CASSRTGKGSGANVLTF. The chain recombines TRBV19 with TRBJ2-6; 8 nucleotides agree with TRBD1. Looked up from germline, CDR1 is LNHDA and CDR2 is SQIVND (reference sequence). CDR3 length: 17 residues. With 5 bases clipped from V and 1 base from J, the junction kept 7 bases outside the gene matches.

This chain connects TRBV3-1 (or the pseudogene TRBV3-2) to TRBJ1-2; no clear D gene. CDR3 length equals 12 residues. CDR1 and CDR2 from the germline V gene are LGHDT and YNNKEL (reference sequence). V was shortened by 1 base and J by 8 bases, with 8 bases between the two germline ends. DNA for the CDR3: TGTGCCAGCAGCCAAGGTCCCGGAGGCTACACCTTC. Amino acids: CASSQGPGGYTF.

The rearrangement joins TRBV5-1 to TRBJ2-3, with D unresolved. The germline V and J ends were trimmed by 4 bases and 0 bases, with 12 bases remaining between them. CDR3 size: 15 residues. The V gene's germline CDR1 is SGHRS and CDR2 YFSETQ. The CDR3 DNA follows: TGCGCCAGCAGCCCAGACACCTCTAGCACAGATACGCAGTATTTT. It translates to CASSPDTSSTDTQYF.

The chain employs TRBV5-1 and TRBJ1-1, with a tentative D call TRBD1 (6 bases). This CDR3 comprises 15 residues. From germline, CDR1 is SGHRS and CDR2 YFSETQ. V was cut by 4 bases and J by 1 base, with 14 bases left in between. The CDR3 DNA reads as TGCGCCAGCAGCCCACAGGGACTCGGGAACACTGAAGCTTTCTTT. Translating it yields CASSPQGLGNTEAFF.

The chain combines TRBV2 with TRBJ2-7; 7 bases map to TRBD1. J gave up 3 bases and V 6 bases, and 11 bases lay outside the gene matches. Germline V gives CDR1 SNHLY, CDR2 FYNNEI. The CDR3 totals 15 residues. CDR3 protein: CASRPGGSDFYEQYF. CDR3 DNA sequence: TGTGCCAGCAGACCAGGGGGATCGGACTTCTACGAGCAGTACTTC.

The rearrangement links TRBV28 to TRBJ1-4, with a possible D match to TRBD1 (6 bases). CDR3 length: 14 amino acids. The V gene lost 7 bases and the J gene lost 8 bases, with 17 bases spanning the gap. Per germline, CDR1 MDHEN and CDR2 SYDVKM. The CDR3 DNA reads as TGTGCCAGCATTAGACCGGGGGGCAAGGAAAAACTGTTTTTT. This sequence encodes CASIRPGGKEKLFF.

The chain is built from TRBV6-5 and TRBJ1-1; unclear D gene. V was trimmed by 0 bases and J by 4 bases, leaving 6 bases between them. The CDR3 runs 13 residues. In germline, CDR1 is MNHEY, CDR2 SVGAGI. CDR3 residues: CASSYSEGTEAFF. The CDR3 DNA follows: TGTGCCAGCAGTTACTCGGAGGGCACTGAAGCTTTCTTT.

J is TRBJ2-5 and V is TRBV2; 11 bases are a match to TRBD2. The CDR3 loop spans 14 amino acids. V was clipped by 2 bases and J by 4 bases; unmatched bases: 0. Per germline, CDR1 SNHLY and CDR2 FYNNEI. In DNA, the CDR3 is TGTGCCAGCAGTGAAACTAGCGGGAGAGAGACCCAGTACTTC. Its protein is CASSETSGRETQYF.

The V gene is TRBV28, the J gene TRBJ1-1; D uncertain. The length of the CDR3 is 13 residues. Germline values: CDR1 MDHEN, CDR2 SYDVKM. With 8 bases removed from V and 0 bases from J, the gap between germline ends came to 10 bases. The CDR3 bases are TGTGCCAGCTCTTGGGTTCTGAACACTGAAGCTTTCTTT. Encoded protein: CASSWVLNTEAFF.

The chain has TRBV10-2 and TRBJ2-1; 10 bases are a match to TRBD2. The germline gives CDR1 WSHSY, CDR2 SAAADI. J gave up 6 bases and V 3 bases, and 5 bases lay outside the gene matches. This CDR3 has 15 amino acids. The CDR3 DNA is TGCGCCAGCAGTGATCGGCTAGCGGGAGCCAATGAGCAGTTCTTC. It encodes CASSDRLAGANEQFF.

V and J are TRBV6-5 and TRBJ2-3; D is ambiguous. The ends were cut back, 3 bases at V and 5 bases at J, with 3 bases in the middle. The length of the CDR3 is 11 residues. Germline V gene data show CDR1 as MNHEY and CDR2 as SVGAGI. CDR3 region: CASSYRDTQYF. The CDR3 DNA reads as TGTGCCAGCAGTTATAGAGATACGCAGTATTTT.

The V call is TRBV20-1, the J call TRBJ1-2; D gene unclear. The CDR3 runs 11 residues. Germline CDR1 and CDR2: DFQATT and SNEGSKA (reference sequence). V lost 6 bases, J lost 5 bases, and 10 bases lay in between. CDR3 sequence (DNA): TGCAGTGCACCTGGACCTTATGGCTACACCTTC. Translating it yields CSAPGPYGYTF.

The chain employs TRBV2 and TRBJ2-1; 15 nucleotides match TRBD2. The CDR3 spans 16 residues. The V segment lost 5 bases and the J segment 4 bases; nucleotides outside the gene matches: 3. From germline, CDR1 is SNHLY and CDR2 FYNNEI. The CDR3, as DNA: TGTGCCAGCAGTAGGGGACTAGCGGGAGGATACAATGAGCAGTTCTTC. It translates to CASSRGLAGGYNEQFF.

In its sample, this clone was seen once. V usage is TRBV6-5 and J usage is TRBJ2-3, with a weak D call TRBD2 (7 bases). Germline CDR1 and CDR2: MNHEY and SVGAGI. V lost 4 bases, J lost 6 bases, and 17 bases lay in between. This CDR3 comprises 15 residues. In DNA, the CDR3 is TGTGCCAGCAGTTTTAGGGGGGGAGCGGGGGATACGCAGTATTTT. Encoded protein: CASSFRGGAGDTQYF.